The entry below describes one T cell receptor (beta chain). The data were obtained in a study of OX40 agonist ivuxolimab in advanced cancers. Some clones are missing from TCRdb's copy, which holds only in-frame ones; the method was immunoSEQ multiplex PCR. Counted here are 81,000 or so clones, about 92% occurring once; the ten biggest clones make up roughly an eighth. Looked up from germline, CDR1 is SGDLS and CDR2 is YYNGEE. J lost 8 bases, V lost 1 base, and 11 bases had no gene match. CDR3 length equals 18 residues. This rearrangement joins TRBV9 to TRBJ2-1; 14 bases are shared with TRBD2. The material sequenced was CD4+ or CD8+ T cells sorted from blood, taken in a trial of the OX40 agonist ivuxolimab. The source of this sequence is an adult with an advanced solid tumor such as melanoma, head and neck, liver or kidney cancer. The CDR3 DNA is TGTGCCAGCAGCGTATCGGGACTAGCGGGAGCGACTTTAGATGAGCAGTTCTTC. This sequence encodes CASSVSGLAGATLDEQFF.